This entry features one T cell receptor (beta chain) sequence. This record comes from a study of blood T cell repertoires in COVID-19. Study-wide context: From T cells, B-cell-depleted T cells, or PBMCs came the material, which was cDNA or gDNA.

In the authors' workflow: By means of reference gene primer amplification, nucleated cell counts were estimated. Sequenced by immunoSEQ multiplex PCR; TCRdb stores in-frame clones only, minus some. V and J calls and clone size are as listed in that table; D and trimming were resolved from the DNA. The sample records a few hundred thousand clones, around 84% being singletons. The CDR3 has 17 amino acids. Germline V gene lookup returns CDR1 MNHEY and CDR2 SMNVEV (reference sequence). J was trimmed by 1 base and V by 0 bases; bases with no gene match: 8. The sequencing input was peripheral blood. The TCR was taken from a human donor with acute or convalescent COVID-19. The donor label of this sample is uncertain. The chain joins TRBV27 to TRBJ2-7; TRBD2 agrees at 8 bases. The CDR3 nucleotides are TGTGCCAGCAGTTTATCGATAAGCGGGACTAGTTCCTACGAGCAGTACTTC. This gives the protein CASSLSISGTSSYEQYF.